The 4 T cell receptor beta chains reported below all come from one sample, sequenced in a study of vaccination effects on CD4 cells after COVID-19. The method was immunoSEQ multiplex PCR; TCRdb's version includes in-frame clones alone and lacks a portion of them. The sample lists about 68,000 clones, 80% occurring once. No antigen is known for these receptors. Antigen-specific CD4+ T cells were first expanded with viral peptide pools by the ViraFEST assay and only then sequenced. It was after approximately 11 days of culture that CD4+ T cells were isolated. Nucleocapsid antibodies were negative in the vaccine recipients, who had never had SARS-CoV-2 infection. The sequences come from CD4+ T cells from PBMCs cultured with SARS-CoV-2 spike peptides, collected before COVID-19 vaccination. These receptor sequences come from a human donor who received a COVID-19 vaccine.

The V call is TRBV6-2 or TRBV6-3, the J call TRBJ1-5; the D is unclear. Trimming left V 0 bases short and J 6 bases short, with 12 bases between. The V gene's germline CDR1 is MNHEY and CDR2 SVGEGT. The CDR3 has 15 residues. In DNA, the CDR3 is TGTGCCAGCAGTTACTCAGGTCGGGTGGGTCAGCCCCAGCATTTT. This sequence encodes CASSYSGRVGQPQHF.

This clone was counted once. J is TRBJ2-3 and V is TRBV18, with D unclear. The germline V gene encodes CDR1 KGHSH and CDR2 LQKENI. The CDR3 is 15 amino acids. The V end was cut by 3 bases, the J end by 1 base, with 11 bases between. The DNA of the CDR3 is TGTGCCAGCTCACCGACAAGCTCCGGCACAGATACGCAGTATTTT. Amino acid sequence: CASSPTSSGTDTQYF.

This chain connects TRBV7-3 to TRBJ1-1; D gene unclear. From germline, CDR1 is SGHTA and CDR2 FQGTGA. V was pared by 1 base and J by 1 base, with 4 bases between. The CDR3 loop spans 13 amino acids. The CDR3 sequence is CASSLSRNTEAFF. CDR3 bases: TGTGCCAGCAGCTTAAGTAGGAACACTGAAGCTTTCTTT. Complete variable domain (other parts from reference TRBV7-3 and TRBJ1-1): GAGVSQTPSNKVTEKGKYVELRCDPISGHTALYWYRQSLGQGPEFLIYFQGTGAADDSGLPNDRFFAVRPEGSVSTLKIQRTERGDSAVYLCASSLSRNTEAFFGQGTRLTVV.

The rearrangement joins TRBV6-5 to TRBJ2-7; possibly TRBD1 for D (6 bases). Germline CDR1 and CDR2: MNHEY and SVGAGI. This CDR3 comprises 14 residues. V dropped 4 bases and J dropped 6 bases, with 16 bases sitting between them. DNA for the CDR3: TGTGCCAGCAGTTCCTTCAGGGGCAGTCTCGAGCAGTACGTC. It is translated as CASSSFRGSLEQYV.